This T cell receptor beta chain was captured in a study of technical replicates of blood from several donors. The data were produced by immunoSEQ multiplex PCR, yet TCRdb's version contains in-frame clones alone and is incomplete. The sample carries approximately 69,000 clones, over 70% recorded once. CDR1 is SEHNR and CDR2 is FQNEAQ in the germline V gene (reference sequence). Trimming shortened V by 5 bases and J by 4 bases, and 14 bases separated the two germline ends. There are 14 residues in the CDR3. The material sequenced was PBMCs. V gene TRBV7-9 combines with J gene TRBJ1-1, with D possibly matching TRBD1 (6 bases). The source of this sequence is a human donor in good health. Some clones in this sample may be carry-over from other donors' samples. CDR3 nucleotide sequence: TGTGCCAGCAGCCTACAGGGCCCCGCCACTGAAGCTTTCTTT. As protein: CASSLQGPATEAFF.